These 14 T cell receptor beta chains came from one sample sequenced in a study of cytomegalovirus exposure and HLA in healthy donors (dated by TCRdb to about 2017). Library preparation employed the immunoSEQ multiplex PCR assay. For the multiplex PCR, a mixture combining 60 forward primers for TCR Vbeta segments and 13 reverse primers for TCR Jbeta segments was used. TCRdb retrieved this table from immuneACCESS and kept in-frame rearrangements only. Not all clones are present; in checked studies, unresolved V genes account for under half, and no reason is known for the remainder. The sample table includes 40,000 or so clones. About 8% of the sample lies in the top ten. Input material: PBMCs. The receptor source for this set is a male donor in good health and CMV-seronegative.

The chain employs TRBV19 and TRBJ2-2; 11 bases align to TRBD1. This CDR3 is 17 amino acids long. Germline values: CDR1 LNHDA, CDR2 SQIVND (reference sequence). V trimming: 3 bases; J trimming: 8 bases; junction bases outside the gene matches: 11. In DNA form, the CDR3 reads TGTGCCAGTAGTATTTGGGGACAGGGGGGACGACCGGGGGAGCTGTTTTTT. This encodes CASSIWGQGGRPGELFF.

The rearrangement joins TRBV4-1 to TRBJ2-5, with D possibly being TRBD2 (6 bases). Matching the DNA end better, TRBJ2-7 makes the J call doubtful. Germline V lookup: CDR1 MGHRA, CDR2 YSYEKL. The CDR3 contains 15 residues. The chain's CDR3 is CASSQVTGAAYEQYF. The CDR3 DNA reads TGCGCCAGCAGCCAAGTCACGGGAGCCGCTTACGAGCAGTACTTC.

The chain is built from TRBV29-1 and TRBJ1-1; the D gene is possibly TRBD1 (6 bases). CDR1 SQVTM and CDR2 ANQGSEA come from the germline V gene. V gave up 1 base and J gave up 1 base, with 13 bases separating them. CDR3 size: 15 residues. The DNA for the CDR3 is TGCAGCGTTGAAGTGGCCGGCAGGGGGAACACTGAAGCTTTCTTT. Protein product: CSVEVAGRGNTEAFF.

The V call is TRBV19, the J call TRBJ1-5, with TRBD1 matching 8 bases. The junction had 10 bases not matched to a gene; V was cut back by 1 base and J by 11 bases. Germline V gene lookup returns CDR1 LNHDA and CDR2 SQIVND (reference sequence). The CDR3 is 15 amino acids. CDR3 residues: CASSIGGQGVMAQHF. CDR3 sequence (DNA): TGTGCCAGTAGTATAGGAGGACAGGGTGTTATGGCCCAGCATTTT.

This chain connects TRBV5-1 to TRBJ1-5; 11 bases map to TRBD1. Trimming at V came to 4 bases and at J to 7 bases, leaving 7 bases not matched to a gene. The CDR3 runs to 15 residues. The germline V gene has CDR1 SGHRS and CDR2 YFSETQ. Here the CDR3 reads CASSRSGTGGQPQHF. Here the CDR3 DNA reads TGCGCCAGCAGCAGGTCCGGGACAGGGGGGCAGCCCCAGCATTTT.

V is TRBV9 and J is TRBJ1-4; D call uncertain. Trimming removed 2 bases from V and 4 bases from J, with 9 bases in between. Germline assignment: CDR1 SGDLS and CDR2 YYNGEE. The CDR3 extends over 14 amino acids. The chain's CDR3 is CASSVGDFNEKLFF. For the CDR3, the DNA is TGTGCCAGCAGCGTCGGAGACTTTAATGAAAAACTGTTTTTT. The whole variable domain, filled in from reference TRBV9 and TRBJ1-4, reads DSGVTQTPKHLITATGQRVTLRCSPRSGDLSVYWYQQSLDQGLQFLIQYYNGEERAKGNILERFSAQQFPDLHSELNLSSLELGDSALYFCASSVGDFNEKLFFGSGTQLSVL.

The chain recombines TRBV5-1 with TRBJ2-1, with TRBD2 matching 10 bases. Losses at the gene ends were 3 bases for V and 4 bases for J; bases not matched to a gene: 7. In germline, CDR1 is SGHRS, CDR2 YFSETQ. This CDR3 is 16 amino acids long. The CDR3 loop is CASSSGGTSEYNEQFF. CDR3 DNA sequence: TGCGCCAGCAGCTCCGGAGGGACTAGCGAATACAATGAGCAGTTCTTC.

The gene calls are TRBV7-2 and TRBJ1-2; possibly TRBD1 for D (5 bases). The CDR3 spans 13 residues. CDR1 and CDR2 from the germline V gene are SGHTA and FQGNSA. Trimming removed 0 bases at V and 7 bases at J, with 9 bases between. For the CDR3, the DNA is TGTGCCAGCAGCTTAGCAGGGGACTCTGGCTACACCTTC. Translation: CASSLAGDSGYTF.

The rearrangement uses TRBV14 and TRBJ2-3, with TRBD2 matching over 11 bases. CDR3 length: 17 residues. Germline V gene lookup returns CDR1 SGHDN and CDR2 FVKESK. Trimming cost V 0 bases and J 2 bases; bases outside gene matches: 4. The CDR3 bases are TGTGCCAGCAGCCAAGATGAACTAGCGGGAGTCACAGATACGCAGTATTTT. Translated, it gives CASSQDELAGVTDTQYF.

Comments on this clone: The sample carries other DNA sequences with the same CDR3. The rearrangement joins TRBV7-6 to TRBJ1-1; D unresolved. Germline-derived CDR1 and CDR2 are SGHVS and FNYEAQ. The CDR3 contains 19 residues. Trimming took 10 bases from V and 0 from J, leaving 30 bases between them. The CDR3 region has the DNA TGTGCCACCACTCCCACCGGTCACCCGTCGGGAGCACTGAACACTGAAGCTTTCTTT. Protein: CATTPTGHPSGALNTEAFF.

J is TRBJ2-7 and V is TRBV2, with 8 bases aligning to TRBD1. The CDR3 runs 15 residues. Germline V CDR1 and CDR2: SNHLY, FYNNEI. The junction had 8 bases not matched to a gene; V was cut back by 0 bases and J by 7 bases. The CDR3 DNA reads TGTGCCAGCAGTGAAGCATGGCAGGGGGCGCTGGAGCAGTACTTC. Translating it yields CASSEAWQGALEQYF.

This chain uses TRBV6-1 with TRBJ2-5; tentatively, D is TRBD2 (5 bases). Trimming left V 4 bases short and J 1 base short, with 10 bases between. The CDR3 length is 14 residues. Germline loops: CDR1 MNHNS, CDR2 SASEGT. The CDR3 nucleotides are TGTGCCAGCAGTGCAATGGGGAGCCAAGAGACCCAGTACTTC. Residues: CASSAMGSQETQYF.

This chain links TRBV18 with TRBJ1-1; TRBD1 is a possible D gene (5 bases). Per the germline V gene, CDR1 is KGHSH and CDR2 is LQKENI. The CDR3 contains 16 residues. V shed 2 bases and J shed 1 base, with 14 bases lying between them. CDR3: CASSPTSDTWNTEAFF. CDR3 DNA: TGTGCCAGCTCACCAACCTCGGACACATGGAACACTGAAGCTTTCTTT.

The V gene is TRBV5-6, the J gene TRBJ2-7; TRBD2 is a possible D gene (6 bases). This CDR3 region has 14 residues. V lost 1 base, J lost 1 base, and 9 bases lay in between. The germline CDR1 and CDR2 sequences are SGHDT and YYEEEE. The CDR3 is CASSLLADSYEQYF. The DNA for the CDR3 is TGTGCCAGCAGCTTGTTAGCGGATTCCTACGAGCAGTACTTC.